The TCR beta chain described here comes from a study of response to subunit inactivated influenza vaccine. Regarding the study as a whole: Authors suggested seasonal influenza vaccinations each recruit few new T cells.

As to this clonotype: Its antigen is not known.

V gave up 2 bases and J gave up 2 bases; unmatched junction bases: 9. CDR1 is DFQATT, CDR2 SNEGSKA, per germline (reference sequence). The CDR3 runs to 16 residues. In TCRdb, the RT-PCR reads were re-called with MiXCR into one record per CDR3 protein. Of 650,000 to 800,000 distinct CDR3 sequences listed, around 20% are singletons. Specimen: PBMCs from blood, collected 5 days after vaccination. The sequence was obtained from a man aged 45-65 years who received an inactivated influenza vaccine. This chain uses TRBV20-1 with TRBJ2-5; 9 bases are a match to TRBD2. The CDR3 DNA reads as TGCAGTGCTAGATTTATGGGTCTAGCGGGACAAGAGACCCAGTACTTC. Residues: CSARFMGLAGQETQYF.